Shown below are 7 T cell receptor beta chains from a single sample sequenced in a study of spatial heterogeneity in lung cancer. TCRdb called the 5' RACE reads again in MiXCR, with one record for every CDR3 protein. The data hold about 10,000 distinct CDR3 sequences, with roughly 3.7% observed a single time. This sample's time point: sample taken at primary tumor resection. TCRs were sequenced from unsorted whole RNA of tumor, nontumor lung or PBMC. Here the sequenced sample was normal lung tissue next to the tumor, taken at surgery. Receptors were obtained from a male donor with early-stage non-small cell lung cancer.

This clonotype qualifies as medium-sized (0.01 to 0.1%). The CDR3 bases are TGCGCCAGCAGCCCGACATGGGGTCAGAGGAATGAAAAACTGTTTTTT. Its protein is CASSPTWGQRNEKLFF. The V gene is TRBV5-1, the J gene TRBJ1-4; the D is unclear. The CDR3 contains 16 residues. Germline CDR1 reads SGHRS; CDR2 reads YFSETQ. Trimming shortened V by 4 bases and J by 5 bases, and 18 bases separated the two germline ends.

In this sample, this clonotype is medium-sized. The chain combines TRBV7-8 with TRBJ2-7, with TRBD2 matching over 8 bases. Germline values: CDR1 SGHVS, CDR2 FQNEAQ. J lost 7 bases, V lost 2 bases, and 4 bases had no gene match. The CDR3 has 13 residues. The DNA for the CDR3 is TGTGCCAGCAGCTTATTACGGGGGGGAGAGCAGTACTTC. Translated: CASSLLRGGEQYF.

This clonotype was detected many times. The chain combines TRBV12-3 or TRBV12-4 with TRBJ2-5; 7 bases are a match to TRBD1. CDR3 length equals 16 residues. V lost 2 bases, J lost 1 base, and 7 bases stayed unmatched. The CDR3 DNA follows: TGTGCCAGCAGTTTAAGTCTCGGGACAGTCCAAGAGACCCAGTACTTC. Its translation is CASSLSLGTVQETQYF.

This clonotype was counted at least ten times. V and J are TRBV19 and TRBJ2-6, with a weak D call TRBD2 (5 bases). Trimming stripped 5 bases from V and 2 bases from J, with 10 bases between. Per the germline V gene, CDR1 is LNHDA and CDR2 is SQIVND (reference sequence). There are 15 residues in the CDR3. The CDR3 loop reads CASSGREAGANVLTF. The CDR3 DNA reads as TGTGCCAGTAGTGGCCGGGAAGCTGGGGCCAACGTCCTGACTTTC.

V and J are TRBV12-3 or TRBV12-4 and TRBJ2-1, with 11 bases aligning to TRBD1. There are 15 residues in the CDR3. After removal of 2 bases from V and 9 bases from J, the junction contained 6 bases not matched to a gene. The DNA of the CDR3 is TGTGCCAGCAGTTTAAGGGACAGGGGGGAAGGTGAGCAGTTCTTC. This encodes CASSLRDRGEGEQFF.

This clonotype was picked up many times. The J gene is TRBJ2-1, the V gene TRBV18, with TRBD1 matching over 9 bases. This CDR3 is 15 amino acids long. Looked up from germline, CDR1 is KGHSH and CDR2 is LQKENI. With V trimmed by 10 bases and J by 10 bases, 17 bases remained unmatched. DNA of the CDR3: TGTGCCACTATCACGGCGGCACAGGGGGCCGGGGAGCAGTTCTTC. As protein: CATITAAQGAGEQFF.

V is TRBV9 and J is TRBJ2-7; no clear D gene. The CDR3 spans 14 residues. V was cut by 3 bases and J by 2 bases, with 12 bases left in between. Germline V gene lookup returns CDR1 SGDLS and CDR2 YYNGEE. CDR3 bases: TGTGCCAGCAGCGAGGGCCCTCTCCCCTACGAGCAGTACTTC. It codes for CASSEGPLPYEQYF.